This TCR beta chain was captured by sequencing in a study of blood T cell repertoires in COVID-19. Individuals drawn from some 25 US areas were roughly 18 to 95 years old. Cohort assignment relied on participant-reported clinical history. Two consecutive negative NP/OP PCR tests, clearance, or resolved symptoms defined Cohort 3 recovery. This clone came up once. This table comes from immunoSEQ multiplex PCR, and its TCRdb copy is limited to in-frame clones, with some not included. The table lists 200,000 to 250,000 clones, around nine tenths of them singletons, with under 14% in the top ten. The source is a man under 40 who had recovered from COVID-19. The sample was PBMCs or T cells enriched from blood (not recorded which).

The CDR3 coding sequence is TGTGCCAGCAGCTTGGGAGGGACTAGCGGAGAGACCCAGTACTTC. Translation: CASSLGGTSGETQYF. The chain links TRBV5-4 to TRBJ2-5; 11 positions match TRBD2. Germline CDR1 reads SGHNT; CDR2 reads YYREEE (reference sequence). The J segment lost 4 bases and the V segment lost 0 bases, leaving 2 bases of the junction unmatched. The CDR3 extends over 15 amino acids.